This T cell receptor (beta chain) was documented in a study of T cells in Graves' hyperthyroidism and ophthalmopathy. From RNA transcripts, TCR beta CDR3 regions were amplified. The HTBI primer set was used in a first-round RT-PCR of the TCR CDR3. TCRdb recomputed calls from the multiplex PCR reads with MiXCR, one row per CDR3 protein. The sample includes nearly 600,000 distinct CDR3 sequences, 14% of them seen just once. With regard to this clonotype: Its cognate antigen is unknown.

CDR1 SGHRS and CDR2 YFSETQ come from the germline V gene. The CDR3 has 14 residues. The V and J ends lost 7 bases and 6 bases respectively, with 17 bases between them. Disease duration was under 3 months in the ophthalmopathy patients, who also had a Clinical Activity Score of at least 3 and a NOSPECS grade of at least 4. Fresh peripheral blood, 10 ml, yielded the PBMCs. Whole-study findings and limits: Ophthalmopathy and stable hyperthyroidism were told apart by a 13 V-J model. Most clonotypes expanded in thyroid above 0.001 were likewise present in blood.

Sequencing input: blood. The J gene is TRBJ2-1, the V gene TRBV5-1; D perhaps matches TRBD2 (7 bases). The receptor's source is a woman aged 18-29 years with Graves' ophthalmopathy. CDR3 sequence reads: CASPRGRGFNEQFF. Written as DNA, the CDR3 is TGCGCCAGCCCTCGAGGGAGGGGGTTCAATGAGCAGTTCTTC.